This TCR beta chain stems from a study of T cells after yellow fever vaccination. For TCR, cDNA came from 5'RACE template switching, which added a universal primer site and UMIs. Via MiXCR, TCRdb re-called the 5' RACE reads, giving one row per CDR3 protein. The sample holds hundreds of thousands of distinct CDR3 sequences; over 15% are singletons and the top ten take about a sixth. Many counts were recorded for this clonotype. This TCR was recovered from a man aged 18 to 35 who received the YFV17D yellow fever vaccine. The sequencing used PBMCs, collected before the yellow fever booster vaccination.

The CDR3 region has the DNA TGCAGTGCTAGAGAATTGACAGGGCGGGAGACCCAGTACTTC. Residues: CSARELTGRETQYF. The chain links TRBV20-1 to TRBJ2-5; 7 bases agree with TRBD1. The CDR3 covers 14 residues. Unmatched junction bases numbered 6, after V lost 0 bases and J lost 5 bases. The germline CDR1 and CDR2 sequences are DFQATT and SNEGSKA (reference sequence).